The 14 T cell receptor beta chains below were found in one sample sequenced in a study of cytomegalovirus exposure and HLA in healthy donors. PCR was performed using 60 Vbeta and 13 Jbeta primers. Measured with immunoSEQ multiplex PCR; TCRdb has only the in-frame clones, and not every one. The sample holds approximately 82,000 clones. The sample comprised PBMCs. All receptors derive from a woman aged 55-70 years in good health and CMV-seronegative.

The CDR3 coding sequence is TGTGCCACCAGCAGAGATCAACAGGGGAGAGCTTTCTTT. Protein: CATSRDQQGRAFF. The chain joins TRBV15 to TRBJ1-1; TRBD1 matches 7 bases. Germline values: CDR1 LNHNV, CDR2 YYDKDF (reference sequence). The CDR3 has 13 amino acids. With V trimmed by 0 bases and J by 10 bases, 5 bases remained unmatched.

The rearrangement links TRBV5-8 to TRBJ1-1; 8 bases agree with TRBD1. J gave up 5 bases and V 4 bases, and 7 bases lay outside the gene matches. CDR3 size: 14 residues. Per the germline V gene, CDR1 is SGHTS and CDR2 is YDEGEE. DNA for the CDR3: TGTGCCAGCAGCGCTGACAGGGGCCGAACTGAAGCTTTCTTT. Amino acid sequence: CASSADRGRTEAFF.

The chain uses TRBV6-1 and TRBJ1-3, with 9 bases lining up with TRBD1. This CDR3 has 16 residues. Germline V gene sequence: CDR1 MNHNS, CDR2 SASEGT. V shed 4 bases, J shed 4 bases, and the junction held 8 bases outside the gene matches. DNA for the CDR3: TGTGCCAGCAGTGGACGGGACAGGGCAGTCGGAAACACCATATATTTT. This gives the protein CASSGRDRAVGNTIYF.

J is TRBJ1-1 and V is TRBV9, with TRBD1 matching 7 bases. Germline CDR1 is SGDLS and CDR2 is YYNGEE. This CDR3 is built from 14 residues. Trimming removed 0 bases from V and 7 bases from J; junction bases left unmatched: 6. CDR3: CASSVADRPREAFF. The CDR3 DNA reads as TGTGCCAGCAGCGTAGCGGACAGGCCGCGTGAAGCTTTCTTT.

The chain uses TRBV11-1 and TRBJ2-7; 7 bases align to TRBD1. The germline V gene encodes CDR1 SGHAT and CDR2 FQDESV (reference sequence). The CDR3 has 17 residues. Trimming cost V 6 bases and J 5 bases; bases outside gene matches: 19. CDR3 protein: CASRRSGGALQGHEQYF. In DNA form, the CDR3 reads TGTGCCAGCAGGCGGTCAGGGGGTGCGCTCCAGGGCCACGAGCAGTACTTC.

V and J are TRBV19 and TRBJ2-7; 8 nucleotides align to TRBD1. V trimming: 5 bases; J trimming: 6 bases; junction bases outside the gene matches: 3. The CDR3 consists of 12 residues. CDR1 LNHDA and CDR2 SQIVND come from the germline V gene (reference sequence). For the CDR3, the DNA is TGTGCCAGTAGTCATGGGACAGGCGAGCAGTACTTC. Translated: CASSHGTGEQYF.

The chain links TRBV4-1 to TRBJ2-7, with 12 bases fitting TRBD2. With 0 bases clipped from V and 1 base from J, the junction kept 1 base outside the gene matches. The CDR3 consists of 16 residues. Per germline, CDR1 MGHRA and CDR2 YSYEKL. CDR3 sequence: CASSQDLAGGSYEQYF. CDR3 DNA sequence: TGCGCCAGCAGCCAAGATCTAGCGGGAGGGTCCTACGAGCAGTACTTC.

The CDR3 sequence is CASSQEIGTERTGNTIYF. Here the CDR3 DNA reads TGCGCCAGCAGCCAAGAAATAGGCACGGAGCGTACTGGAAACACCATATATTTT. This chain joins TRBV4-1 and TRBJ1-3; D ambiguous. V lost 0 bases, J lost 2 bases, and 17 bases lay in between. Germline V gives CDR1 MGHRA, CDR2 YSYEKL. The CDR3 consists of 18 residues.

To note about this clone: This specimen includes other DNA sequences encoding the same CDR3. This chain connects TRBV7-2 to TRBJ2-1; perhaps TRBD2 as D (5 bases). The CDR3 has 13 amino acids. V shed 1 base and J shed 5 bases, with 6 bases lying between them. From germline, CDR1 is SGHTA and CDR2 FQGNSA. This CDR3 is CASSLDGNNEQFF. CDR3 sequence (DNA): TGTGCCAGCAGCTTAGACGGGAACAATGAGCAGTTCTTC.

The chain employs TRBV2 and TRBJ2-3; D call uncertain. Trimming took off 5 bases at V and 6 bases at J, with 9 bases between the two ends. CDR1 SNHLY and CDR2 FYNNEI come from the germline V gene. The CDR3 sequence is 12 residues long. CDR3: CASSYTEDTQYF. CDR3 DNA sequence: TGTGCCAGCAGTTATACAGAGGATACGCAGTATTTT.

The rearrangement joins TRBV7-2 to TRBJ1-3, with D hard to call. Germline V gives CDR1 SGHTA, CDR2 FQGNSA. V was shortened by 1 base and J by 4 bases, with 11 bases between the two germline ends. The CDR3 extends over 15 amino acids. CDR3 coding DNA: TGTGCCAGCAGCTTAGTTCGGGGAGGGGGAAACACCATATATTTT. It codes for CASSLVRGGGNTIYF.

The genes are TRBV2 and TRBJ2-4; a weak D match, TRBD1 (6 bases). The V gene lost 4 bases and the J gene lost 0 bases, with 19 bases spanning the gap. The CDR3 is 18 amino acids. Germline V gene data show CDR1 as SNHLY and CDR2 as FYNNEI. This CDR3 reads CASSGRQSRDIAKNIQYF. The CDR3 region has the DNA TGTGCCAGCAGTGGCAGACAAAGCCGGGACATAGCCAAAAACATTCAGTACTTC.

The J gene is TRBJ1-1, the V gene TRBV5-5; unclear D gene. Germline V gene data show CDR1 as SGHKS and CDR2 as YYEKEE (reference sequence). The CDR3 contains 16 residues. The germline V and J ends were trimmed by 3 bases and 0 bases, with 15 bases remaining between them. DNA for the CDR3: TGTGCCAGCAGCTCTTCGGGGTCTCCCCTGAACACTGAAGCTTTCTTT. Protein: CASSSSGSPLNTEAFF.

The genes are TRBV6-5 and TRBJ1-1; D call uncertain. Germline V gene sequence: CDR1 MNHEY, CDR2 SVGAGI. Trimming took off 4 bases at V and 5 bases at J, with 11 bases between the two ends. The CDR3 extends over 13 amino acids. The DNA for the CDR3 is TGTGCCAGCAGTTTCGACCTCGGGACTGAAGCTTTCTTT. It is translated as CASSFDLGTEAFF.